The present entry profiles one T cell receptor (beta chain) with its context. Its antigen is not yet known. Base qualities were left out, and no much larger clone turns up one base away. The immunoSEQ Assay, a bias-controlled multiplex PCR, was used to amplify TCRbeta CDR3 regions from genomic DNA. Concerning the study's data processing: Within the assay, amplification of reference gene primers was used to estimate how many nucleated cells each sample contained. To quantify the absolute abundance of each unique TCRbeta CDR3 rearrangement, sequence reads were collapsed and filtered. For each sample, productive Simpson clonality was calculated by taking the square root of Simpson's diversity index across productive rearrangements. The source is immuneACCESS, and TCRdb retained only in-frame sequences with V and J called. Part of the clones is not carried over; for the studies checked, unresolved V genes explain less than half of this, and the remainder is unexplained. From that table come the V and J calls and clone size; the DNA was used to work out D and trimming. The sample yields under 30,000 clones; around 80% were counted once. Of the sample, 45% to 50% is held by the ten largest clones.

This sample is part of a study of blood T cell repertoires in COVID-19 (dated by TCRdb to the early 2020s). With respect to the entire study: The collaborator samples originated in the United States, Italy and Spain and spanned the acute and convalescent phases of COVID-19. Sample metadata almost always included a de-identified subject ID, COVID-19 status, age in years and sex. A freely available public database, intended as a resource for researchers studying the immune response to SARS-CoV-2, is where the repertoires were released. Where available, HLA class I and class II types were obtained from metadata supplied by the sample provider rather than from assay-based typing. The dataset comprised deeply sampled blood TCRbeta repertoires from subjects exposed to, actively infected with, or recovered from COVID-19. The material from the prospective study consisted of cDNA or gDNA derived from T cells, B-cell-depleted T cells, or PBMCs. The samples were drawn from two sources: the first 160 participants of the ongoing ImmuneRACE study, and fewer than 1,500 subjects contributed by 6 global collaborators. The investigation overall reported the following: Clinical and demographic metadata were provided uncurated, with the amount varying by source and participant.

Measured from the cysteine to the phenylalanine, the CDR3 is 13 residues long. The retained sequence is limited to the CDR3, 39 bases, with the frame set at the first base. V was cut back by 0 bases and J by 1 base, leaving a gap of 5 bases between them. The CDR1 and CDR2 encoded by the germline V gene are SGHRS and YFSETQ. Whole blood was collected in K2EDTA tubes by collaborating institutions according to the institutions' own protocols. For TCRbeta analysis, collaborators shipped samples in one of three forms: frozen whole blood, isolated PBMCs, or DNA extracted from either of those sample types.

Input material: peripheral blood. The chain employs TRBV5-1 and TRBJ2-7; TRBD1 could be the D gene, as 5 bases match. The TCR originated in a woman in her seventies with acute or convalescent COVID-19. The CDR3 loop reads CASSLGQSYEQYF. The bases read TGCGCCAGCAGCTTGGGACAGTCCTACGAGCAGTACTTC. With all but the CDR3 taken from the reference TRBV5-1 and TRBJ2-7 genes, the full variable domain is: KAGVTQTPRYLIKTRGQQVTLSCSPISGHRSVSWYQQTPGQGLQFLFEYFSETQRNKGNFPGRFSGRQFSNSRSEMNVSTLELGDSALYLCASSLGQSYEQYFGPGTRLTVT.